Below, one T cell receptor (beta chain) is given with its context. Germline-derived CDR1 and CDR2 are SGDLS and YYNGEE. Trimming took off 0 bases at V and 7 bases at J, with 14 bases between the two ends. This CDR3 has 14 amino acids. Individual cDNA molecules each received unique molecular identifiers attached to them. TCRdb itself ran the 5' RACE reads through MiXCR, one entry per CDR3 protein. The sample holds some 76,000 distinct CDR3 sequences; around a sixth are singletons and the top ten take less than 15%. The sample originates from a study of early T cells in non-severe SARS-CoV-2 infection. Study information: Sequencing of bulk RNA from unsorted whole blood was done, without chain pairing.

Sequencing was done on a sample of whole blood. The J gene is TRBJ2-7, the V gene TRBV9; D perhaps matches TRBD2 (6 bases). This receptor was obtained from an adult who was a healthcare worker with PCR-confirmed SARS-CoV-2 infection or an uninfected control (not recorded which). The CDR3 loop is CASSVGRYGGEQYF. The CDR3 DNA is TGTGCCAGCAGCGTAGGACGGTACGGAGGGGAGCAGTACTTC.